What follows are 14 T cell receptor beta chains derived from one specimen sequenced in a study of T cells in Graves' hyperthyroidism and ophthalmopathy. Researchers amplified the TCR beta CDR3 regions from RNA transcripts. Primed by the HTBI set, a first-round RT-PCR was run on the TCR CDR3. TCRdb independently ran MiXCR on the multiplex PCR reads; one entry per CDR3 protein. There are approximately 380,000 distinct CDR3 sequences in the sample; more than 12% occur only once, and under 30% lies in the top ten. The sequencing input was blood. The receptors were gathered from a man in his fifties or sixties with Graves' ophthalmopathy.

The CDR3 sequence: CASSARRTGSGANVLTF. CDR3 DNA sequence: TGTGCCAGCAGTGCCCGCCGCACAGGGTCTGGGGCCAACGTCCTGACTTTC. This chain uses TRBV2 with TRBJ2-6, with D possibly being TRBD1 (6 bases). V lost 4 bases and J 1 base, leaving 14 bases between the germline ends. The CDR3 contains 17 residues. Germline V gives CDR1 SNHLY, CDR2 FYNNEI. Together with reference TRBV2 and TRBJ2-6, the CDR3 gives the full variable domain: EPEVTQTPSHQVTQMGQEVILRCVPISNHLYFYWYRQILGQKVEFLVSFYNNEISEKSEIFDDQFSVERPDGSNFTLKIRSTKLEDSAMYFCASSARRTGSGANVLTFGAGSRLTVL.

The rearrangement links TRBV11-2 to TRBJ1-5; TRBD1 agrees at 12 bases. CDR1 is SGHAT and CDR2 is FQNNGV in the germline V gene. CDR3 length equals 15 residues. Losses at the gene ends were 5 bases for V and 6 bases for J; bases not matched to a gene: 5. The CDR3 sequence: CASSAGTGGLQPQHF. The CDR3 DNA reads TGTGCCAGCAGCGCCGGGACAGGGGGCCTTCAGCCCCAGCATTTT.

In its sample, this clonotype was seen once. The chain is built from TRBV11-3 and TRBJ2-1; unclear D gene. V was shortened by 1 base and J by 0 bases, with 10 bases between the two germline ends. The length of the CDR3 is 16 residues. Germline CDR1 is SGHNT and CDR2 is YENEEA. The CDR3 DNA reads as TGTGCCAGCAGCTTAGCCCCAGCCCACTCCTACAATGAGCAGTTCTTC. Its protein product is CASSLAPAHSYNEQFF.

There are many counts of this clonotype. The chain is built from TRBV20-1 and TRBJ2-5, with a weak D call TRBD2 (6 bases). CDR1 is DFQATT, CDR2 SNEGSKA, per germline (reference sequence). The V and J ends lost 5 bases and 5 bases respectively, with 21 bases between them. The CDR3 has 15 amino acids. CDR3 nucleotides: TGCAGTGCTCCAACTCCGGGAGATTCAGGGGAGACCCAGTACTTC. Its protein is CSAPTPGDSGETQYF.

This clonotype was picked up many times. This sequence joins TRBV5-6 and TRBJ2-3; no definite D call. The CDR3 is 14 amino acids. Germline V gene data show CDR1 as SGHDT and CDR2 as YYEEEE. Trimming took 0 bases from V and 2 from J, leaving 7 bases between them. Here the CDR3 reads CASSLGAHTDTQYF. The CDR3 DNA reads TGTGCCAGCAGCTTGGGGGCCCACACAGATACGCAGTATTTT.

This rearrangement joins TRBV3-1 to TRBJ2-1; 8 bases line up with TRBD2. The CDR3 is made up of 13 amino acids. V dropped 2 bases and J dropped 10; count of bases not matched to a gene: 4. CDR1 is LGHDT and CDR2 is YNNKEL in the germline V gene (reference sequence). The CDR3 here is CASSQRAGAEQFF. In nucleotides, the CDR3 is TGTGCCAGCAGCCAAAGAGCGGGGGCGGAGCAGTTCTTC.

The chain uses TRBV10-3 and TRBJ1-6; the D gene is possibly TRBD1 (6 bases). Germline CDR1 is ENHRY and CDR2 is SYGVKD. V lost 7 bases to trimming and J lost 5 bases, with 12 bases between them. The CDR3 is 14 residues long. This CDR3 is CAINPTGDNSPLHF. The CDR3 region has the DNA TGTGCCATCAACCCGACAGGAGATAATTCACCCCTCCACTTT.

Many counts were recorded for this clonotype. The V gene is TRBV27, the J gene TRBJ2-3, with a tentative D call TRBD2 (5 bases). The germline V gene encodes CDR1 MNHEY and CDR2 SMNVEV (reference sequence). With 1 base removed from V and 2 bases from J, the gap between germline ends came to 13 bases. The CDR3 totals 16 residues. The CDR3 sequence is CASSLYVGANTDTQYF. The CDR3 DNA sequence: TGTGCCAGCAGTTTATATGTGGGAGCTAACACAGATACGCAGTATTTT.

This clonotype was observed a handful of times. The CDR3 sequence is CASSFSGNYNEQFF. CDR3 nucleotides: TGCGCCAGCAGCTTTAGCGGGAATTACAATGAGCAGTTCTTC. The chain is built from TRBV5-1 and TRBJ2-1; the match to TRBD2 covers 8 bases. Trimming removed 2 bases from V and 4 bases from J; junction bases left unmatched: 2. Per germline, CDR1 SGHRS and CDR2 YFSETQ. This CDR3 has 14 amino acids. The complete variable domain, with remaining parts taken from reference TRBV5-1 and TRBJ2-1, reads KAGVTQTPRYLIKTRGQQVTLSCSPISGHRSVSWYQQTPGQGLQFLFEYFSETQRNKGNFPGRFSGRQFSNSRSEMNVSTLELGDSALYLCASSFSGNYNEQFFGPGTRLTVL.

As regards this clonotype: A much larger clone is a single base away; this may be a read error. The rearrangement uses TRBV7-8 and TRBJ2-3; D call uncertain. This CDR3 comprises 18 residues. Trimming left V 2 bases short and J 2 bases short, with 20 bases between. CDR1 SGHVS and CDR2 FQNEAQ come from the germline V gene. In nucleotides, the CDR3 is TGTGCCAGCAGCTTAAGTAAGCCCACATCCCGAAACACAGATACGCAGTATTTT. This gives the protein CASSLSKPTSRNTDTQYF.

The sample holds many counts of this clonotype. The chain joins TRBV12-3 or TRBV12-4 to TRBJ1-2; a weak D match, TRBD1 (6 bases). The CDR3 has 16 amino acids. The germline V and J ends were trimmed by 5 bases and 4 bases, with 20 bases remaining between them. CDR3 nucleotides: TGTGCCAGCAGTGCGACAGGTAGCTGGTCAGGCTATGGCTACACCTTC. This gives the protein CASSATGSWSGYGYTF.

The chain carries TRBV19 and TRBJ1-5; D uncertain. The V end lost 6 bases, the J end lost 11 bases, and 17 bases lay between the germline ends. From germline, CDR1 is LNHDA and CDR2 SQIVND (reference sequence). The CDR3 runs to 13 residues. The CDR3 nucleotides read TGTGCCAGTAGCCAACGGTGGGCCGGGGCCCAGCATTTT. Its translation is CASSQRWAGAQHF. The whole variable domain, filled in from reference TRBV19 and TRBJ1-5, reads DGGITQSPKYLFRKEGQNVTLSCEQNLNHDAMYWYRQDPGQGLRLIYYSQIVNDFQKGDIAEGYSVSREKKESFPLTVTSAQKNPTAFYLCASSQRWAGAQHFGDGTRLSIL.

V is TRBV6-5 and J is TRBJ2-3; weak D call: TRBD1 (6 bases). CDR1 MNHEY and CDR2 SVGAGI come from the germline V gene. V lost 2 bases and J lost 0, with 9 bases in between. The CDR3 totals 15 residues. DNA of the CDR3: TGTGCCAGCAGTTACGTGGACAGCAGCACAGATACGCAGTATTTT. It specifies CASSYVDSSTDTQYF.

There are many counts of this clonotype. The V gene is TRBV12-3 or TRBV12-4, the J gene TRBJ2-1, with TRBD2 matching 12 bases. Trimming took 6 bases from V and 2 from J; bases not matched to a gene: 2. This CDR3 spans 15 amino acids. The CDR3 is CASRRTSGTYNEQFF. The CDR3 DNA sequence: TGTGCCAGCAGAAGGACTAGCGGGACCTACAATGAGCAGTTCTTC.